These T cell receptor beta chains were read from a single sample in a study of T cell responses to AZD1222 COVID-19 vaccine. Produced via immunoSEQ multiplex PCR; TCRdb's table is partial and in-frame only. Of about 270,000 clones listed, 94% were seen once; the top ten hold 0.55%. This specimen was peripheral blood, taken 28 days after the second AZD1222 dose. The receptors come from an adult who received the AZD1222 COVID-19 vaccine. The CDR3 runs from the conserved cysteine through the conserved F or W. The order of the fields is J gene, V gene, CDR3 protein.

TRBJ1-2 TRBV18 CASSPLGGGKDGYTF
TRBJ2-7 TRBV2 CASSGGHRAYEQYF
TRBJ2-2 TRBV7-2 CASSLEIRGNTGELFF
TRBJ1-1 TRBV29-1 CSAPTGNTEAFF
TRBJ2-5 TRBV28 CASSSELGQSETQYF
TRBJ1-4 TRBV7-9 CASSLIGRVGEKLFF
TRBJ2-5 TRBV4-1 CASSHYPGRTGTGEETQYF
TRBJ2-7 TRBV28 CASSLSFPYEQYF
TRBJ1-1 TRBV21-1 CASSKARGLNTEAFF
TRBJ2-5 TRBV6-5 CASSYTQQETQYF
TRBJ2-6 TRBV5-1 CASSLQGSAGANVLTF
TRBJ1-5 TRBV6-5 CASRMTYYQPQHF
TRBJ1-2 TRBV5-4 CASSLSVGSRGDGGYTF
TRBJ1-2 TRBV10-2 CASSESLDGGYTF
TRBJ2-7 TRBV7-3 CASSLGRGASYEQYF
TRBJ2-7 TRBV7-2 CAPGLANNEQYF
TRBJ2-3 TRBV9 CASSVEVGGSVLRGDTQYF
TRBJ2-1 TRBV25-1 CASSEPQTGYDEQFF
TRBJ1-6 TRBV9 CASSTTGNNSPLHF
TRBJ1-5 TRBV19 CASSPGTHNQPQHF
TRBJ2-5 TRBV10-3 CAISEYRVETQYF
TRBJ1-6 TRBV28 CASSRSYNSPLHF
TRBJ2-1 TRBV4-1 CASSQIAGINEQFF
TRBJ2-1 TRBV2 CASSEAEGRSNEQFF
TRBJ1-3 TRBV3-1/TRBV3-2 CASSHAGRSGNTIYF
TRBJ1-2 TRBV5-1 CASSFTAEGYTF
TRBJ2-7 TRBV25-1 CASTPGGEQYF
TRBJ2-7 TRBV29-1 CSVIPGQGIYEQYF
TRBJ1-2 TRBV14 CASSYVRGSYTF
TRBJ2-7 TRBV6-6 CASSYPWQYF
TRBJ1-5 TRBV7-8 CASSPRGTGSNQPQHF
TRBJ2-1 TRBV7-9 CASSLAGGNNEQFF
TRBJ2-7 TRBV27 CASSLSAGSYEQYF
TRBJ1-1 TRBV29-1 CSVSTRGEHTEAFF
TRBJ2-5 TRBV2 CASSGDRQETQYF
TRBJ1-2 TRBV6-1 CASSEAFSRPGDGYTF
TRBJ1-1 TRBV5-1 CASSSEGTKGTEAFF
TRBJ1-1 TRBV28 CASSFWGRNTEAFF
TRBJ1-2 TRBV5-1 CASSLDRTGIDGYTF
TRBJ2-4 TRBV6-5 CASSYWGARNIQYF
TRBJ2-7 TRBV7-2 CASSRQGIDEQYF
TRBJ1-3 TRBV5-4 CASSRKGNTIYF
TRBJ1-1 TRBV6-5 CASSLMGTTEAFF
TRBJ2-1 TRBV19 CASRRSSAYNEQFF
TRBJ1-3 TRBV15 CATSRDLGSGNTIYF
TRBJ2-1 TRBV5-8 CASSFEGSSYNEQFF
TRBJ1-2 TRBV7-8 CASSLSVNYGYTF
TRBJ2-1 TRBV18 CASSPNLFSGRAHEQFF
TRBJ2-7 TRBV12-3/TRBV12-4 CASSLRRHEQYF
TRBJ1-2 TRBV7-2 CASSSTGTGVVGYTF
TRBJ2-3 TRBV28 CASSPSIGQGGTDTQYF
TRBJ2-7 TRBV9 CASSPGQGQAYEQYF
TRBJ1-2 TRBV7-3 CASSLMGQGDGYTF
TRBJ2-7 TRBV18 CASSPRDGSYEQYF
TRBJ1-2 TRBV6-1 CASSEVGDGYTF
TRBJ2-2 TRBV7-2 CASSKDGLGELFF
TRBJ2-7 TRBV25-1 CASTLHVVSYEQYF
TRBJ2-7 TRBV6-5 CASSLTPDTSYEQYF
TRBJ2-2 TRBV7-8 CASSFPWRVAGNTGELFF
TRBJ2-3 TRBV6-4 CASSDGERDNTDTQYF